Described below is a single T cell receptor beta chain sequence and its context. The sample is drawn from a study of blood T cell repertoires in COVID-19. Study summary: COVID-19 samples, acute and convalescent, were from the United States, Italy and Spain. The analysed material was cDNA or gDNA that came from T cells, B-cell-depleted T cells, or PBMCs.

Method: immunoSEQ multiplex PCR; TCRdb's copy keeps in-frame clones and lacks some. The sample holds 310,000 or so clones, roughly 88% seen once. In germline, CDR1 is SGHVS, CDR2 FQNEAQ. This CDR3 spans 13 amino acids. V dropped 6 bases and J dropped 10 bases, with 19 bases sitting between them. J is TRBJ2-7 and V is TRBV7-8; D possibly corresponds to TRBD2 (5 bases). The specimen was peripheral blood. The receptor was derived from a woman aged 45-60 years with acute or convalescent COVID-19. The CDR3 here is CASRPGGSTYQYF. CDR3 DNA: TGTGCCAGCAGACCCGGCGGGTCAACGTACCAGTACTTC. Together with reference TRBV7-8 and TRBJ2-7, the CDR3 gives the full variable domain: GAGVSQSPRYKVAKRGQDVALRCDPISGHVSLFWYQQALGQGPEFLTYFQNEAQLDKSGLPSDRFFAERPEGSVSTLKIQRTQQEDSAVYLCASRPGGSTYQYFGPGTRLTVT.